These 16 T cell receptor beta chains were all obtained from the same sample, sequenced in a study of CD8 T cells in acute hepatitis C reinfection (dated by TCRdb to about 2021). The library was obtained by the immunoSEQ multiplex PCR assay. In TCRdb, the immuneACCESS table is reduced to in-frame sequences with V and J assigned. These tables do not hold every clone; where another copy was compared, an unresolved V gene accounts for under half, and the others remain unexplained. Counted in this sample were about 2,600 clones; around 70% of them appeared once. The ten largest make up 10% to 13% of the sample. Overall study results and their limits: TRBV04 and TRBV06 gene families were preferentially used in all groups, and this usage was not explained by overrepresentation in the naive pool.

In the paper's terms, the time point label means: at least 347 days after estimated infection, following spontaneous clearance. HCV-specific TCR repertoires were characterized directly ex vivo, without prior in vitro expansion of the sequenced cells. This material consisted of HCV NS3-1073 tetramer-sorted CD8+ T cells from PBMCs, taken at follow-up. Explained via the paper, the cell subset or site label denotes: FACS-sorted NS3-1073 tetramer+ CD8+ T cells. The receptors originated from a man between 35 and 55 years old who spontaneously cleared hepatitis C infection.

V gene TRBV29-1 combines with J gene TRBJ1-1, with D perhaps TRBD1 (5 bases). V was clipped by 4 bases and J by 3 bases, with 15 bases between them. CDR3 size: 14 residues. The germline V gene encodes CDR1 SQVTM and CDR2 ANQGSEA. The chain's CDR3 is CSVGSRGLYTEAFF. The DNA of the CDR3 is TGCAGCGTTGGCAGTCGGGGGTTATACACTGAAGCTTTCTTT.

This chain links TRBV29-1 with TRBJ2-1; possibly TRBD1 for D (6 bases). Germline CDR1 SQVTM, CDR2 ANQGSEA. This CDR3 spans 18 amino acids. V lost 4 bases, J lost 0 bases, and 22 bases lay in between. CDR3 sequence (DNA): TGCAGCGTTGGAGGGGGAGCGCCAAGACCCTCCTCCTACAATGAGCAGTTCTTC. It encodes CSVGGGAPRPSSYNEQFF.

The chain employs TRBV4-1 and TRBJ1-2, with a tentative D call TRBD1 (6 bases). The CDR3 loop spans 14 amino acids. Trimming shortened V by 4 bases and J by 4 bases, and 13 bases separated the two germline ends. Germline CDR1 is MGHRA and CDR2 is YSYEKL. The CDR3 region is CASSPSGAVYGYTF. In DNA form, the CDR3 reads TGCGCCAGCAGCCCATCGGGGGCTGTCTATGGCTACACCTTC.

The rearrangement uses TRBV7-3 and TRBJ2-1; 7 bases are shared with TRBD2. CDR1 is SGHTA and CDR2 is FQGTGA in the germline V gene. The CDR3 is 15 amino acids. Trimming removed 3 bases from V and 6 bases from J; junction bases left unmatched: 8. For the CDR3, the DNA is TGTGCCAGCAGCTTCGAAATAGCGGGTGGCAATGAGCAGTTCTTC. Its protein is CASSFEIAGGNEQFF.

The V call is TRBV7-2, the J call TRBJ2-1; 7 nucleotides match TRBD2. The CDR3 covers 16 residues. In germline, CDR1 is SGHTA, CDR2 FQGNSA. J lost 3 bases, V lost 1 base, and 6 bases had no gene match. The CDR3 spells CASSLVPLADYNEQFF. CDR3 coding DNA: TGTGCCAGCAGCTTAGTGCCCCTAGCGGACTACAATGAGCAGTTCTTC.

The rearrangement uses TRBV6-1 and TRBJ2-5; 7 bases are shared with TRBD2. This CDR3 has 15 residues. With 6 bases clipped from V and 4 bases from J, the junction kept 11 bases outside the gene matches. Germline loops: CDR1 MNHNS, CDR2 SASEGT. The DNA for the CDR3 is TGTGCCAGCAGACTAGGGAGCGGGGAACCAGAGACCCAGTACTTC. Translation: CASRLGSGEPETQYF.

The V gene is TRBV7-9, the J gene TRBJ2-3, with 11 nucleotides matching TRBD2. The CDR3 runs 16 residues. V lost 3 bases, J lost 0 bases, and 2 bases stayed unmatched. Germline lookup yields CDR1 SEHNR and CDR2 FQNEAQ (reference sequence). This CDR3 is CASSFGTSGSTDTQYF. For the CDR3, the DNA is TGTGCCAGCAGCTTCGGGACTAGCGGTAGCACAGATACGCAGTATTTT.

The chain couples TRBV6-6 to TRBJ1-2; 10 bases fit TRBD1. In germline, CDR1 is MNHNY, CDR2 SVGAGI (reference sequence). The CDR3 has 13 amino acids. V was clipped by 7 bases and J by 6 bases; unmatched bases: 5. CDR3 residues: CASISGTGDGYTF. CDR3 bases: TGTGCCAGCATTTCTGGGACAGGGGATGGCTACACCTTC.

A few counts support this clone. The chain uses TRBV30 and TRBJ1-1; D unresolved. Germline values: CDR1 GTSNPN, CDR2 SVGIG (reference sequence). The CDR3 loop spans 13 amino acids. V was shortened by 2 bases and J by 0 bases, with 7 bases between the two germline ends. The CDR3 loop reads CAWSRTLNTEAFF. CDR3 coding DNA: TGTGCCTGGAGTAGGACTCTGAACACTGAAGCTTTCTTT.

The sample holds a few counts of this clone. The genes are TRBV6-6 and TRBJ1-1, with 10 nucleotides matching TRBD1. V trimming: 5 bases; J trimming: 4 bases; junction bases outside the gene matches: 4. Germline V lookup: CDR1 MNHNY, CDR2 SVGAGI (reference sequence). The CDR3 is 14 amino acids. CDR3 loop: CASSDRGPGTEAFF. The CDR3 coding sequence is TGTGCCAGCAGTGACAGGGGGCCAGGCACTGAAGCTTTCTTT.

This chain uses TRBV1 with TRBJ2-7; the D call TRBD2 from the table was never checked on the DNA. TRBV1 is labeled a pseudogene. The CDR3 extends over 18 amino acids. The CDR3 DNA reads as TGCACCAGCAGTCAGCGGGGGACTAGCGGGTTGAGCTCCTACGAGCAGTACGTC. Amino acid sequence: CTSSQRGTSGLSSYEQYV.

This clone is a singleton in its sample. The chain couples TRBV29-1 to TRBJ2-3, with D unresolved. V was pared by 4 bases and J by 3 bases, with 8 bases between. Germline values: CDR1 SQVTM, CDR2 ANQGSEA. The CDR3 is 12 amino acids. The chain's CDR3 is CSVVSGTDTQYF. The CDR3 DNA reads TGCAGCGTTGTTTCTGGAACAGATACGCAGTATTTT.

With regard to this clone: At one end, the junction sequence differs from germline, possibly due to a read error. The rearrangement links TRBV15 to TRBJ2-1, with D possibly called TRBD1 or TRBD2 (5 bases each). The CDR3 is 11 amino acids. Per the germline V gene, CDR1 is LNHNV and CDR2 is YYDKDF (reference sequence). CDR3 nucleotides: TGTGTCACCGGGACGCAGTATGAGCAGTTCTTC. This gives the protein CVTGTQYEQFF. Together with reference TRBV15 and TRBJ2-1, the CDR3 gives the full variable domain: DAMVIQNPRYQVTQFGKPVTLSCSQTLNHNVMYWYQQKSSQAPKLLFHYYDKDFNNEADTPDNFQSRRPNTSFCFLDIRSPGLGDTAMYLCVTGTQYEQFFGPGTRLTVL.

Within the sample, this clone is large. V is TRBV4-2 and J is TRBJ2-2; TRBD2 agrees at 11 bases. Germline CDR1 is LGHNA and CDR2 is YNFKEQ. The CDR3 spans 17 residues. V trimming: 0 bases; J trimming: 8 bases; junction bases outside the gene matches: 8. CDR3 in DNA: TGTGCCAGCAGCCAAGAGGCTAGCGGGGGGCTATGGGGGGAGCTGTTTTTT. Amino acid sequence: CASSQEASGGLWGELFF.

As concerns this clone: This specimen includes other DNA sequences encoding the same CDR3. The chain has TRBV4-2 and TRBJ2-7, with D possibly called TRBD1 or TRBD2 (6 bases each). Trimming cost V 0 bases and J 6 bases, with 18 bases left between them. Germline V gene lookup returns CDR1 LGHNA and CDR2 YNFKEQ. There are 16 residues in the CDR3. The DNA of the CDR3 is TGTGCCAGCAGCCAAGAAGTGTCCGGGGGCTGGGGCGAGCAGTACTTC. Its protein product is CASSQEVSGGWGEQYF.

This CDR3 is CASSHRLETQYF. The DNA for the CDR3 is TGTGCCAGCAGCCATCGGTTGGAGACCCAGTACTTC. The rearrangement joins TRBV14 to TRBJ2-5; D gene unclear. In germline, CDR1 is SGHDN, CDR2 FVKESK. The germline V and J ends were trimmed by 3 bases and 5 bases, with 7 bases remaining between them. This CDR3 comprises 12 residues.